A single TCR beta chain is shown here with its context. CDR3 size: 15 residues. Unmatched junction bases numbered 11, after V lost 8 bases and J lost 2 bases. Germline values: CDR1 MNHEY, CDR2 SMNVEV (reference sequence). The data were taken from a study of blood T cell repertoires in COVID-19. Overall study: The study drew acute and convalescent COVID-19 samples from the United States, Italy and Spain. From T cells, B-cell-depleted T cells, or PBMCs came the material, which was cDNA or gDNA.

In the authors' methods: Amplifying reference gene primers gave estimates of nucleated cell counts. Here immunoSEQ multiplex PCR was the method, and the copy in TCRdb shows in-frame clones only, minus some. V, J and clone size derive from that table, while D and trimming were established from the DNA sequence. The data show 40,000 to 50,000 clones, about nine tenths seen once. Sequencing input: peripheral blood. The sequence came from a man between 45 and 60 years old with active COVID-19. This chain connects TRBV27 to TRBJ2-7; 8 bases agree with TRBD2. CDR3 residues: CASGLTSEAAYEQYF. The CDR3 DNA follows: TGTGCCAGCGGGCTGACTAGCGAAGCCGCCTACGAGCAGTACTTC.